This TCR beta chain was captured by sequencing in a study of response to subunit inactivated influenza vaccine. Study-wide results and limits: New T cells are recruited in small numbers by each seasonal influenza vaccination, according to the authors' suggestion.

As regards this clonotype: Its antigen is not known.

Looked up from germline, CDR1 is KGHDR and CDR2 is SFDVKD. CDR3 length: 17 residues. Trimming removed 4 bases from V and 0 bases from J; junction bases left unmatched: 6. MiXCR, applied by TCRdb to the RT-PCR reads, yields one record per CDR3 protein. The table has about 480,000 distinct CDR3 sequences, 9.5% to 13% seen once; the top ten hold 10% to 15%. The chain recombines TRBV24-1 with TRBJ2-2, with 8 positions matching TRBD2. This TCR was recovered from a man in his fifties or sixties who received an inactivated influenza vaccine. Material: PBMCs from blood, obtained roughly 48 days after vaccination. The CDR3, as DNA: TGTGCCACCAGTGACCTAAGCGGGGGCCCGAACACCGGGGAGCTGTTTTTT. As protein: CATSDLSGGPNTGELFF.